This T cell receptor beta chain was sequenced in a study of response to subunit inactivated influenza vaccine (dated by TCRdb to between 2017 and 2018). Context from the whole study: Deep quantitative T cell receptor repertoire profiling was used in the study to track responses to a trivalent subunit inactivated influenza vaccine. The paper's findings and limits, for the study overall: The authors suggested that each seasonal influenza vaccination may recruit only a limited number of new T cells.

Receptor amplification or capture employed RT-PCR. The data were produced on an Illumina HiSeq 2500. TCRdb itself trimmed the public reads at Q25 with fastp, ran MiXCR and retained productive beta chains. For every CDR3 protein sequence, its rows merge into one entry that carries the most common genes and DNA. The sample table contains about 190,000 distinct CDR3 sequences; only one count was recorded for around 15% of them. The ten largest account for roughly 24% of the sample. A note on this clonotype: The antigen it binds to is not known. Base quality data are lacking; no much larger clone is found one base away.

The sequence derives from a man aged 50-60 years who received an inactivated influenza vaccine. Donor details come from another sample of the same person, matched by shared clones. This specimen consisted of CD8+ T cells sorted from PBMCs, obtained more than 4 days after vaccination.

The sequenced DNA: TGTGCCAGCAGTCCAGGGGATTATTTATCCGGGGAGCTGTTTTTT. It translates to CASSPGDYLSGELFF. The chain uses TRBV12-3 or TRBV12-4 and TRBJ2-2; TRBD1 is perhaps the D gene, given 6 matching bases. The CDR3 sequence holds 15 residues, the cysteine and phenylalanine included. The entry retains the CDR3 DNA only, 45 bases that are in frame from base 1. Relative to germline, V is 5 bases shorter and J is 6 bases shorter, with 16 bases between their ends.